This TCR beta chain derives from a study of T cells in localized non-small cell lung cancer. Study-wide results and caveats: A median of roughly 55 of the top 100 tumor clones appeared in adjacent lung, which was paired and uninvolved. Longer overall survival accompanied higher blood T cell density.

On this clone: Its antigen remains unknown.

This CDR3 region has 14 residues. V lost 4 bases and J lost 3; bases outside the gene matches: 4. Germline V gene lookup returns CDR1 SGDLS and CDR2 YYNGEE. TCRdb keeps only in-frame clones here, not all; method: immunoSEQ multiplex PCR. The sample lists about 12,000 clones, around 88% occurring once. The receptor's source is a male donor older than 55 with stage I lung adenocarcinoma. The chain couples TRBV9 to TRBJ2-1; TRBD1 matches at 7 bases. The sample here was peripheral blood, taken before any cancer treatment. In DNA, the CDR3 is TGTGCCAGCAGCTTCCGGGACAGCTACAATGAGCAGTTCTTC. Translation gives CASSFRDSYNEQFF.